This T cell receptor (beta chain) was sequenced for a study of blood T cell repertoires in COVID-19 (dated by TCRdb to the early 2020s). Background for the entire study: Collaborator samples came from the United States, Italy and Spain and covered acute and convalescent phases of COVID-19. The sample metadata nearly always contained a de-identified subject ID, COVID-19 status, age in years and sex. The dataset comprised deeply sampled blood TCRbeta repertoires from subjects exposed to, actively infected with, or recovered from COVID-19. The material from the prospective study consisted of cDNA or gDNA derived from T cells, B-cell-depleted T cells, or PBMCs. Samples came from the ongoing ImmuneRACE study (first 160 participants) plus 1,254 subjects from 6 global collaborators. Where available, HLA class I and class II types were obtained from metadata supplied by the sample provider rather than from assay-based typing. The repertoires were released in a freely available public database meant as a resource for research on the immune response to SARS-CoV-2.

Comments on this clone: Its cognate antigen has yet to be identified. Qualities for individual bases were not recorded, and no much larger clone is one base off.

Trimming removed 6 bases from V and 4 bases from J, leaving 12 bases between the germline ends. The CDR3 numbers 14 residues from cysteine through phenylalanine. Just the 42-base CDR3 DNA is kept, in frame starting at base 1. CDR1 and CDR2, looked up from the germline V gene, are MDHEN and SYDVKM. General study outcomes and caveats: Clinical and demographic metadata were provided uncurated, with the amount varying by source and participant.

The immunoSEQ Assay, a bias-controlled multiplex PCR, was used to amplify TCRbeta CDR3 regions from genomic DNA. Concerning the study's data processing: Nucleated cell counts per sample were estimated from amplification of reference gene primers within the assay. To quantify the absolute abundance of each unique TCRbeta CDR3 rearrangement, sequence reads were collapsed and filtered. Productive Simpson clonality was computed per sample as the square root of Simpson's diversity index over productive rearrangements. As stored in TCRdb, this immuneACCESS dataset retains in-frame rearrangements with V and J assigned. A fraction of the clones does not appear; measured against another copy, unresolved V genes explain less than half of the discrepancy, and the remainder lacks a known reason. The D gene and trimming were derived from the DNA, and the V and J assignments and clone size from that table. The sample has over 95,000 clones on record, about 81% of them singletons. The ten top clones hold about 18% of the sample.

Collaborating institutions collected whole blood in K2EDTA tubes following their own protocols. For TCRbeta analysis, collaborators shipped samples in one of three forms: frozen whole blood, isolated PBMCs, or DNA extracted from either of those sample types. The TCR was taken from a woman aged 55-70 years with acute or convalescent COVID-19. Rearrangement joined TRBV28 to TRBJ2-2, with TRBD2 perhaps the D gene, on 6 matching bases. The sample was peripheral blood. The CDR3 protein: CASRGEVGTGELFF. The sequenced DNA is TGTGCCAGCAGGGGGGAGGTTGGCACCGGGGAGCTGTTTTTT.